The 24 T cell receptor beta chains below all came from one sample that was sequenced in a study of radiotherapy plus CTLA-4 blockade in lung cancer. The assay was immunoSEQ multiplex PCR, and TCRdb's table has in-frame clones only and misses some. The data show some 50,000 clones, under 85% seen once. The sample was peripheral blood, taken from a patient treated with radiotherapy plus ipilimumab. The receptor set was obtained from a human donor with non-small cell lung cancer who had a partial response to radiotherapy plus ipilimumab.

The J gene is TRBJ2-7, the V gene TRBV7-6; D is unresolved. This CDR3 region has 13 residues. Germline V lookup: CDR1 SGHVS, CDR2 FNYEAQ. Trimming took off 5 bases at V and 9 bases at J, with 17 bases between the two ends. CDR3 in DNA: TGTGCCAGCAGCCCTACCACCTCTGCTGCGCAGTACTTC. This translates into CASSPTTSAAQYF.

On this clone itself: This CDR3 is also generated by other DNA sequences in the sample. The CDR3 DNA sequence: TGTGCCAGCAGTGTCTCGGGACAGGGGAGGTACACCTTC. This gives the protein CASSVSGQGRYTF. This sequence joins TRBV27 and TRBJ1-2; 10 bases line up with TRBD1. J gave up 11 bases and V 5 bases, and 8 bases lay outside the gene matches. The germline V gene has CDR1 MNHEY and CDR2 SMNVEV (reference sequence). This CDR3 has 13 amino acids.

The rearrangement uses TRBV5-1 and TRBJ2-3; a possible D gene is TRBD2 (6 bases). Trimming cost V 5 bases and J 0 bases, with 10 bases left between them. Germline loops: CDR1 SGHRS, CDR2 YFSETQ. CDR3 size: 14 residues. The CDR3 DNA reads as TGCGCCAGCAGACGGGACTTTAGCACAGATACGCAGTATTTT. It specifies CASRRDFSTDTQYF.

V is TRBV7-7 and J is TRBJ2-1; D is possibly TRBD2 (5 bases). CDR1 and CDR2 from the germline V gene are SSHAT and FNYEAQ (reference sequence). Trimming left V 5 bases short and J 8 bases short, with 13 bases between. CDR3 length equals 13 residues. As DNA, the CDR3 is TGTGCCAGCAGCCAAGGACTGGTGGATGAGCAGTTCTTC. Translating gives CASSQGLVDEQFF.

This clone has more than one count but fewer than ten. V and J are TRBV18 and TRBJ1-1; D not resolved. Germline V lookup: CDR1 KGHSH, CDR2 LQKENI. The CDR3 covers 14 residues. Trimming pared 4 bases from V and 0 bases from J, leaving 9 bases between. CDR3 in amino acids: CASSLPGVNTEAFF. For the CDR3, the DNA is TGTGCCAGCTCACTCCCCGGGGTGAACACTGAAGCTTTCTTT.

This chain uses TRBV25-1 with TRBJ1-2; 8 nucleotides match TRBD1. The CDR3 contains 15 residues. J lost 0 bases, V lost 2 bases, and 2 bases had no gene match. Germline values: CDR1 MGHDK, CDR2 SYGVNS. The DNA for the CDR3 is TGTGCCAGCAGTGAAGGGACAGGCTCTAACTATGGCTACACCTTC. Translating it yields CASSEGTGSNYGYTF.

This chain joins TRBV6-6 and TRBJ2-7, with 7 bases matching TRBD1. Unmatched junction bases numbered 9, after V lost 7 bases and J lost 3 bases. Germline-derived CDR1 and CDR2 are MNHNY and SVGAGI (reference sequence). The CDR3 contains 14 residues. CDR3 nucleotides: TGTGCCAGCAAACCCGGACAGGTGAGCTACGAGCAGTACTTC. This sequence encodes CASKPGQVSYEQYF.

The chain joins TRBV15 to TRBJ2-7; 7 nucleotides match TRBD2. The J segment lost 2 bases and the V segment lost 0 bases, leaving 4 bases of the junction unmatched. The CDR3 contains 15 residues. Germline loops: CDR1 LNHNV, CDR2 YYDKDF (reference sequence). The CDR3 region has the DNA TGTGCCACCAGCAGAGAGGGGGGGGGAGCCTACGAGCAGTACTTC. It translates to CATSREGGGAYEQYF.

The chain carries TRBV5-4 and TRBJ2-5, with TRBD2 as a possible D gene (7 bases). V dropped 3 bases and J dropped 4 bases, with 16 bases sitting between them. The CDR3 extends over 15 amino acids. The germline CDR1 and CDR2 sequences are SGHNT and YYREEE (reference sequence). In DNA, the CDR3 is TGTGCCAGCAGCTACCTCGGGGGGCCAGGAGAGACCCAGTACTTC. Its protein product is CASSYLGGPGETQYF.

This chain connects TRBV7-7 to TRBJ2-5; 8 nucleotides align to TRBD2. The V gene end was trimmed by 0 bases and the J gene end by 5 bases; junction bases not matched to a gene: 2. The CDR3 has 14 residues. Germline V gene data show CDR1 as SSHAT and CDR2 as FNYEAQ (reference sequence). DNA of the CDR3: TGTGCCAGCAGCTTAGCACCGGGAGGGGAGACCCAGTACTTC. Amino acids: CASSLAPGGETQYF.

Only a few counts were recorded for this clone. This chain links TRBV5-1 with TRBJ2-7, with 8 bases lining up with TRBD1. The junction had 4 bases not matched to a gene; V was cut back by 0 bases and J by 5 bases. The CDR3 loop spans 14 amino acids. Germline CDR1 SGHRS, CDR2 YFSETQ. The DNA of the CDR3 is TGCGCCAGCAGCTTGGTACAGGGGGTCGACGAGCAGTACTTC. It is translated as CASSLVQGVDEQYF.

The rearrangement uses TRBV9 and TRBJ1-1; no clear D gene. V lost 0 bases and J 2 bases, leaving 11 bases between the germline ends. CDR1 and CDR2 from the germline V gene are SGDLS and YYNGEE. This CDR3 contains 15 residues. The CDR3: CASSVEGQDNTEAFF. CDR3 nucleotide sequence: TGTGCCAGCAGCGTAGAAGGTCAGGATAACACTGAAGCTTTCTTT.

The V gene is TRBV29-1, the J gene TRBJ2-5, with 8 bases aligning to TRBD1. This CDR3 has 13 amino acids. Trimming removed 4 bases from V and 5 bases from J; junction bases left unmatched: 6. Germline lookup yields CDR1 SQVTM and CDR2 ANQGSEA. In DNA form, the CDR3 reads TGCAGCGTTGCACAGGGGGTTGGGGAGACCCAGTACTTC. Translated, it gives CSVAQGVGETQYF.

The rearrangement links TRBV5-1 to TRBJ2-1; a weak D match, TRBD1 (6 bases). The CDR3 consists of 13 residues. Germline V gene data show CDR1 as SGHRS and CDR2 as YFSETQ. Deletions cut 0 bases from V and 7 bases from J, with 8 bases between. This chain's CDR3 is CASSLGTDNEQFF. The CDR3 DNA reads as TGCGCCAGCAGCTTGGGGACAGATAATGAGCAGTTCTTC.

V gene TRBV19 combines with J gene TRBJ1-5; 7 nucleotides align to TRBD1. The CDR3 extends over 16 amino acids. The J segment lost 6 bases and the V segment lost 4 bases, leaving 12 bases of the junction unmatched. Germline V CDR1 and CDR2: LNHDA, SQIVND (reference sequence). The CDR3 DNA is TGTGCCAGTAGTAAAACAACCGGGACAGTGAGTCAGCCCCAGCATTTT. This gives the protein CASSKTTGTVSQPQHF. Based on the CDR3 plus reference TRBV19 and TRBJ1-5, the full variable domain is DGGITQSPKYLFRKEGQNVTLSCEQNLNHDAMYWYRQDPGQGLRLIYYSQIVNDFQKGDIAEGYSVSREKKESFPLTVTSAQKNPTAFYLCASSKTTGTVSQPQHFGDGTRLSIL.

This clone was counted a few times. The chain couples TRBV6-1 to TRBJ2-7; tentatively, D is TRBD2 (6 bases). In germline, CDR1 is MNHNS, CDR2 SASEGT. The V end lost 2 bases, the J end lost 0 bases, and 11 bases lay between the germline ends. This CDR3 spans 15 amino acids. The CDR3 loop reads CASSERHGGSYEQYF. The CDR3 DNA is TGTGCCAGCAGTGAACGTCACGGGGGCTCCTACGAGCAGTACTTC.

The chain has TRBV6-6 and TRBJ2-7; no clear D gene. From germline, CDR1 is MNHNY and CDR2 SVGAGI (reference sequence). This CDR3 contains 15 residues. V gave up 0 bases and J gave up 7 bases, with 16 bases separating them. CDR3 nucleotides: TGTGCCAGCAGTTACTCCTCCGACATTGGAATGGAGCAGTACTTC. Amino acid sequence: CASSYSSDIGMEQYF.

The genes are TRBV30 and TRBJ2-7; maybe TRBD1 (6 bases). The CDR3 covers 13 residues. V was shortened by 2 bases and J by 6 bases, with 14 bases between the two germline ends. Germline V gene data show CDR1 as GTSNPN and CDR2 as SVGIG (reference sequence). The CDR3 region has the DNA TGTGCCTGGAGTTACAAACAGGGCACCGAGCAGTACTTC. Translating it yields CAWSYKQGTEQYF. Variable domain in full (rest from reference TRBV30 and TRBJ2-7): SQTIHQWPATLVQPVGSPLSLECTVEGTSNPNLYWYRQAAGRGLQLLFYSVGIGQISSEVPQNLSASRPQDRQFILSSKKLLLSDSGFYLCAWSYKQGTEQYFGPGTRLTVT.

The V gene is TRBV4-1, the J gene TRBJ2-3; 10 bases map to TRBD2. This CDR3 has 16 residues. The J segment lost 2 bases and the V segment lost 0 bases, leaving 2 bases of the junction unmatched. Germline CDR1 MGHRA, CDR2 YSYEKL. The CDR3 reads CASSQDSGGATDTQYF. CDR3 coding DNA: TGCGCCAGCAGCCAAGACAGCGGGGGGGCCACAGATACGCAGTATTTT.

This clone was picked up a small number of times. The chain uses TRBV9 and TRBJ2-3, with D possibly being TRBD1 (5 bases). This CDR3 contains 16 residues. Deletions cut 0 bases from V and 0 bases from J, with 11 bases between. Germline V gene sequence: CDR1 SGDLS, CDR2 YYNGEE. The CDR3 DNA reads TGTGCCAGCAGCGTAGAAGCAGGGTCTAGCACAGATACGCAGTATTTT. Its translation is CASSVEAGSSTDTQYF.

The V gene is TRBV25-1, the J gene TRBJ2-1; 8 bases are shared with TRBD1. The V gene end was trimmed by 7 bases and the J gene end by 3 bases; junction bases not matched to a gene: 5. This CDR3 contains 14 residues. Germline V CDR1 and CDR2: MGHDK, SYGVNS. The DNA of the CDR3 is TGTGCCAGCACGGACAGGGAAGGCTACAATGAGCAGTTCTTC. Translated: CASTDREGYNEQFF.

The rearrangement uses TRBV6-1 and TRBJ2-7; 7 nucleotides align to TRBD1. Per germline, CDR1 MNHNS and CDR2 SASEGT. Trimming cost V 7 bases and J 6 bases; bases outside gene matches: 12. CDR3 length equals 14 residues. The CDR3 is CASKGAIILVEQYF. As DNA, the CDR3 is TGTGCCAGCAAGGGGGCGATCATCCTGGTCGAGCAGTACTTC.

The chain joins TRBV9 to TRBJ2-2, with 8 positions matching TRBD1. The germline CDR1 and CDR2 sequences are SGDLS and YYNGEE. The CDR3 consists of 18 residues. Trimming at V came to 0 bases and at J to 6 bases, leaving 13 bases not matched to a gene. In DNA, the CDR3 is TGTGCCAGCAGCGTAGCTCCGATGGGAACAGGGGGAGCCGGGGAGCTGTTTTTT. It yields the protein CASSVAPMGTGGAGELFF.

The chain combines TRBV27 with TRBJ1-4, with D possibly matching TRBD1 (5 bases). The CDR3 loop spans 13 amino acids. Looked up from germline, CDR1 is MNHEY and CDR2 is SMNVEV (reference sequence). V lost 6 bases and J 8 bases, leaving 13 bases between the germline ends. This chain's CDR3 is CASSSVGQEKLFF. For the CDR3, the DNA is TGTGCCAGCAGCTCCGTAGGACAAGAAAAACTGTTTTTT.